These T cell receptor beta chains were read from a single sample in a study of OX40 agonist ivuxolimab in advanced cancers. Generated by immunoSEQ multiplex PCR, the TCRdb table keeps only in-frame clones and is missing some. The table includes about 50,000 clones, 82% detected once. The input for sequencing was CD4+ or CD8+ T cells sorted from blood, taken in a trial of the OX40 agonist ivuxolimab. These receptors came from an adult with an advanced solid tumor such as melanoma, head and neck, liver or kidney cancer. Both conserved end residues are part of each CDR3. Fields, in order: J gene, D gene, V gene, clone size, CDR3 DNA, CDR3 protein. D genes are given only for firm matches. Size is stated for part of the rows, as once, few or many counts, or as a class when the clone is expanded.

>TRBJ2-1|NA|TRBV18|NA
TGTGCCAGCTTCCCCGACTCGGTTCGTGAGCAGTTCTTC
CASFPDSVREQFF
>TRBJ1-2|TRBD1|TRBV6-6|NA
TGTGCCAGCAGTCTGGGACAGGGGGCGGGAAGTAATGGCTACACCTTC
CASSLGQGAGSNGYTF
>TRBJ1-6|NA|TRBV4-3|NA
TGCGCCAGCAGCCAAGCGGACAGCTTTAATTCACCCCTCCACTTT
CASSQADSFNSPLHF
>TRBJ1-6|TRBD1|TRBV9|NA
TGTGCCAGCAGCCCGGGACAGGGAGCCTATAATTCACCCCTCCACTTT
CASSPGQGAYNSPLHF
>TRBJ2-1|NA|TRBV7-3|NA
TGTGCCAGCAGCTCCCCGGGGCAGGGCGAGCAGTTCTTC
CASSSPGQGEQFF
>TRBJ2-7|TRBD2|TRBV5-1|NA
TGCGCCAGCAGCATAGGGACTAGCGGGATGAACGAGCAGTACTTC
CASSIGTSGMNEQYF
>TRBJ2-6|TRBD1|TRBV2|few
TGTGCCAGCAGTCTACAGGGGGTCGACTCTGGGGCCAACGTCCTGACTTTC
CASSLQGVDSGANVLTF
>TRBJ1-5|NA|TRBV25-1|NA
TGTGCCAGCAGGGGGGAGAATCAGCCCCAGCATTTT
CASRGENQPQHF
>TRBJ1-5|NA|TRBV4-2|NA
TGTGCCAGCAGCCAAGTTTGGCAGGGGAATCAGCCCCAGCATTTT
CASSQVWQGNQPQHF
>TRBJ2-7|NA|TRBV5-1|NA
TGCGCCAGCCAGGCCGCGGCAGGGGGGAACTACGAGCAGTACTTC
CASQAAAGGNYEQYF
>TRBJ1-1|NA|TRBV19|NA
TGTGCCAGTAGTATAAGAAGGGACGTAGCTTTCTTT
CASSIRRDVAFF
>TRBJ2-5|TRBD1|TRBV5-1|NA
TGCGCCAGCAGCTTGCTGGGACAGACAAAAGAGACCCAGTACTTC
CASSLLGQTKETQYF
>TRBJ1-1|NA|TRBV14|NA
TGTGCCAGCAGCCCCCCTTGGGGACCCACTGAAGCTTTCTTT
CASSPPWGPTEAFF
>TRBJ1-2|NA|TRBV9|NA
TGTGCCAGCAGCGAGGATAGTCGGGGGCTGGATGGCTACACCTTC
CASSEDSRGLDGYTF
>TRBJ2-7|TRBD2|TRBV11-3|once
TGTGCCAGCAGCACACGGACTAGGATGGGGTACGAGCAGTACTTC
CASSTRTRMGYEQYF
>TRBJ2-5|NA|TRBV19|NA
TGTGCCAGTAGTTATCAAGGGGGGCGGGAGACCCAGTACTTC
CASSYQGGRETQYF
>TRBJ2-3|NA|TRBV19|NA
TGTGCCAGTAGTGTGGGTAGCACAGATACGCAGTATTTT
CASSVGSTDTQYF
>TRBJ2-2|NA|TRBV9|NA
TGTGCCAGCAGCATATCTAGGGGGGAGCTGTTTTTT
CASSISRGELFF
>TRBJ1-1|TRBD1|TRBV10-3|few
TGTGCCACCTCTATGACAGGGGGCACTGAAGCTTTCTTT
CATSMTGGTEAFF
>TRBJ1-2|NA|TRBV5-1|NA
TGCGCCAGCACACCGGGACCTACTAACTATGGCTACACCTTC
CASTPGPTNYGYTF
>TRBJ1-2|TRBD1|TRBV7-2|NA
TGTGCCAGCAGCTTAGCGCAGGGGGAAGGTGGCTACACCTTC
CASSLAQGEGGYTF
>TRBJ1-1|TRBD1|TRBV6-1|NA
TGTGCCAGCAGGCTGGACAGGGCAGTTTGGGCTTTCTTT
CASRLDRAVWAFF
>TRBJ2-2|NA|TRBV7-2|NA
TGTGCCAGCAGCGGTGGTTTGAACACCGGGGAGCTGTTTTTT
CASSGGLNTGELFF
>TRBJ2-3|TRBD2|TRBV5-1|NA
TGCGCCAGCAGCCTAGGACTAGCAACAGATACGCAGTATTTT
CASSLGLATDTQYF
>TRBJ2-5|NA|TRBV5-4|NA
TGTGCCAGCAGCTTGGTTGGTGGTCAAGAGACCCAGTACTTC
CASSLVGGQETQYF
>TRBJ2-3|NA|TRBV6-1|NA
TGTGCCAGCAGTGATCCCGGACAGTTACCGGGGGCAGATACGCAGTATTTT
CASSDPGQLPGADTQYF
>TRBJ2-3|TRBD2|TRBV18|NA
TGTGCCAGCTCACCCCTCTCTTCTCGGGGGGGCCGGAAAGATACGCAGTATTTT
CASSPLSSRGGRKDTQYF
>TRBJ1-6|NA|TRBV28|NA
TGTGCCAGCAGTTTAGGGGGCTCGGGTAATTCACCCCTCCACTTT
CASSLGGSGNSPLHF